This T cell receptor (beta chain) originates from a study of blood T cell repertoires in COVID-19. The overall study: From the United States, Italy and Spain came samples of acute and convalescent COVID-19.

Clones were read by immunoSEQ multiplex PCR, and TCRdb kept only the in-frame ones, dropping some. Among roughly 500,000 clones listed, roughly 89% were seen once. The CDR3 length is 15 residues. The germline V gene has CDR1 WNHNN and CDR2 SYGVQD (reference sequence). V lost 3 bases to trimming and J lost 2 bases, with 10 bases between them. This chain joins TRBV10-1 and TRBJ2-2; D remains ambiguous. The sequence was obtained from a man aged 18 to 30 with COVID-19, enrolled during active disease. The sample comprised peripheral blood. The CDR3 region has the DNA TGCGCCAGCAGTGAATCTTCCCCCAACACCGGGGAGCTGTTTTTT. Translated, it gives CASSESSPNTGELFF.